This T cell receptor (beta chain) emerged from a study of shared clonotypes between healthy human individuals (dated by TCRdb to about 2020). Some background on the complete study: The cohort included a few men and a couple of women between 18 and 49 years of age. Libraries were prepared and TCR repertoires were sequenced by different laboratories using diverse techniques, in order to increase sequencing depth and limit assay-specific biases. To estimate repertoire size and how much clonotypes are shared between individuals, the study performed deep sequencing of blood TCR repertoires from 4 to 6 healthy adults. For each donor, CD4 naive and CD4 memory were each given three plates, CD8 naive was given two plates, and CD8 memory was given one plate. Each donor's leukapheresis produced roughly between about 0.8 and 10 billion PBMCs.

About this clone itself: Its antigen specificity is not known. Base qualities are not at hand, and no much larger clone is one base apart.

TCR CDR3 regions were amplified from genomic DNA by multiplex PCR using the deep immunoSEQ assay. Extracted genomic DNA from each cell subset was spread evenly across all wells of several immunoSEQ 96-well plates, with each plate serving as a replicate. For sorted subsets, each replicate PCR was loaded with approximately 190 ng genomic DNA, equivalent to approximately 27,000 T cell genomes. The purified libraries were quantified using a Qubit 3.0 fluorometer, sized with a Bioanalyzer 2100, and then quantified again using the KAPA Library Quantification kit. A separate single-read 150-cycle Illumina NextSeq 550 flow cell was used to sequence each immunoSEQ 96-well plate. Regarding the original processing steps: Because only junctional sequences without quality scores were contained in the immunoSEQ output, filtering matching that applied to full-length reads could not be performed. Sequences were annotated with PyIR, a Python wrapper for IgBLAST v1.9, and V/J genes and CDR3 were assigned using IMGT germline references. Reads with weak V/J assignments (E-value above 1e-6), missing CDR3, stop codons, out-of-frame junctions, or ambiguous translated residues were removed. V3J clonotypes were defined as sequences sharing the same inferred V gene, J gene, and CDR3 amino acid sequence. To compute the percentage overlap between repertoires, the number of shared unique clonotypes was divided by the size of the smaller repertoire. Three approaches were used to assess repertoire richness: RTK rarefaction, the Chao1 estimator, and Recon v2.1 estimates of unobserved clonotypes. OLGA was used to compute generation probabilities for all TCRbeta clonotypes that the gDNA method yielded from a few donors. Sourced from immuneACCESS, this table was stored by TCRdb with only in-frame sequences that have V and J called. A share of the clones is absent; for the studies checked, an unresolved V gene accounts for under half, and the remainder has no known explanation. The DNA was the basis for D and trimming; V, J and clone size are from that table. The sample yields some 1 million clones; about 74% were counted once. The ten largest clonotypes hold 1.5% of the sample.

Healthy HIV-negative adults with no recently reported acute infections or vaccinations were included as donors. Every donor was a Caucasian adult living in Nashville, Tennessee, USA. CD4+ T cells were enriched by magnetic negative selection, after which naive cells were positively selected on CD45RA and the negative fraction was taken as the memory subset. After blood collection by leukapheresis, PBMCs were isolated using Ficoll-Histopaque density gradient centrifugation and then cryopreserved in the vapor phase of liquid nitrogen. Analytical flow cytometry was used to check the purity and quantity of every magnetically sorted T cell population. From each sorted fraction, genomic DNA was isolated and quantified by UV absorbance on a Nanodrop 2000c. Results the study describes overall, beyond this receptor: Compared with non-shared clonotypes, clonotypes shared by all four sorted-subset donors had higher generation probabilities. Sharing across a few donors was observed for roughly 5.4% of naive CD4, over 3% of naive CD8, 2% to 2.5% of memory CD4, and about 0.4% of memory CD8 clonotypes. Only blood was sampled, and tissue TCR repertoires likely differ from those in blood. Because the study included only a small number of donors, the genetic and exposure-history diversity represented was limited. Naive subsets generally had larger estimated clonotype richness than memory subsets did. Pairwise subsampling indicated that sequencing depth was expected to affect the degree of clonotype sharing among donors. Rarefaction of sorted-subset datasets indicated incomplete sequencing despite the large sequencing depth.

From a lookup of the germline V gene, CDR1 and CDR2 are MDHEN and SYDVKM. Counted from cysteine to phenylalanine, this CDR3 has 17 amino acids. Only the CDR3 region is kept as DNA, spanning 51 bases read in frame from base 1. At the junction V is shortened by 4 bases and J by 6 bases; bases outside the gene matches: 13. The sequence links TRBV28 to TRBJ2-3; TRBD2 matches 10 bases in the middle. The sequenced material came from memory CD4+ T cells sorted from blood. This specimen's cell subset or site label, interpreted: CD45RA-negative fraction. The receptor comes from a man between 18 and 29 years old in good health. The CDR3 region: CASSSPGERGGPDTQYF. The nucleotides are TGTGCCAGCAGTTCCCCGGGGGAGCGGGGGGGCCCGGATACGCAGTATTTT. The CDR3 plus the reference TRBV28 and TRBJ2-3 genes for the other parts give the full variable domain: DVKVTQSSRYLVKRTGEKVFLECVQDMDHENMFWYRQDPGLGLRLIYFSYDVKMKEKGDIPEGYSVSREKKERFSLILESASTNQTSMYLCASSSPGERGGPDTQYFGPGTRLTVL.